This is a list of T cell receptor beta chains from one sample in a study of T cell clones after liver transplantation. Using immunoSEQ multiplex PCR, the repertoire was profiled, and TCRdb retains in-frame clones only, with some absent. The repertoire holds under 150,000 clones, with just over 90% as singletons. The starting material was CD4+ T cells from blood, obtained 12 months after liver transplant. These receptors were collected from a human patient who received a liver transplant. Some of the T cells may derive from the graft donor. Both conserved end residues are part of each CDR3. The D gene is left open where the match is weak. Clone size is not always given. Where it is, it says once, few, many or a class for expanded clones.

>once|TRBV11-3|TRBJ2-7|.
CASSLPSYEQYF
>.|TRBV5-1|TRBJ1-2|.
CASSLDAGGGYTF
>.|TRBV14|TRBJ1-1|.
CASSPLAGAEGEAFF
>few|TRBV28|TRBJ1-4|TRBD1
CASSLYKGATNEKLFF
>.|TRBV19|TRBJ1-3|TRBD1
CASSIPTRGRGNTIYF
>.|TRBV30|TRBJ1-2|.
CAWREGTYGYTF
>.|TRBV19|TRBJ2-1|.
CASSTQIGSYNEQFF
>once|TRBV21-1|TRBJ1-3|.
CASSKRGARQANSGNTIYF
>.|TRBV4-1|TRBJ2-3|.
CASSPPPPSTDTQYF
>.|TRBV27|TRBJ2-2|TRBD1
CASSLRNRGSGELFF
>once|TRBV11-3|TRBJ1-3|.
CASSFGQGGNTIYF
>.|TRBV30|TRBJ2-1|TRBD2
CAWSDPQGDSGAGGDNEQFF
>.|TRBV19|TRBJ2-2|.
CASSIFEAGELFF
>.|TRBV28|TRBJ2-2|.
CASSITGNRAGELFF
>.|TRBV7-2|TRBJ2-4|.
CASSLGPAGPLAKNIQYF
>.|TRBV6-5|TRBJ2-7|TRBD2
CASSYSGLAGSYEQYF
>.|TRBV2|TRBJ2-7|TRBD2
CASSEGSGGTYEQYF
>.|TRBV7-9|TRBJ1-1|.
CASSPDRGGNTEAFF
>.|TRBV11-3|TRBJ2-3|.
CASSLIPRLAGYTDTQYF
>.|TRBV12-5|TRBJ2-3|TRBD2
CASGPGLDTDTQYF
>.|TRBV5-8|TRBJ1-2|.
CASSLTGRPNYGYTF
>.|TRBV6-6|TRBJ1-2|TRBD1
CASSYRGQGGYGYTF
>.|TRBV29-1|TRBJ1-1|.
CSVEPGRMNTEAFF
>.|TRBV4-2|TRBJ2-7|TRBD1
CASSQDYRGEYEQYF
>once|TRBV20-1|TRBJ2-7|.
CSASKYDEQYF
>.|TRBV6-9|TRBJ2-1|.
CASEQLGNEQFF
>.|TRBV2|TRBJ1-4|TRBD1
CASLQGILANEKLFF
>.|TRBV9|TRBJ2-5|.
CASSDREGAGQETQYF
>.|TRBV4-1|TRBJ1-5|.
CASSEGGYQPQHF
>once|TRBV7-8|TRBJ1-1|TRBD1
CASSIRDRANTEAFF
>.|TRBV9|TRBJ1-3|.
CASSVLSSGNTIYF
>.|TRBV7-9|TRBJ2-1|.
CASSLVYVNEQFF
>.|TRBV9|TRBJ2-7|.
CASSVSHSEQYF
>.|TRBV19|TRBJ2-1|.
CASGLAGYRSYNEQFF
>.|TRBV6-5|TRBJ2-1|.
CASSYRLRGEQFF
>.|TRBV30|TRBJ2-1|.
CAWVGPQTYNEQFF
>.|TRBV5-1|TRBJ2-2|.
CASRNYRVPYPGELFF